This TCR beta chain was documented in a study of T cell clonotyping in hematopoietic cell transplantation. Overall study results and limits: No sorting was done, leaving CD4 and CD8 contributions mixed. Pathologically expanded recipient clonotypes increased progressively from day 30 to day 180 as diversity fell.

From germline, CDR1 is SGHRS and CDR2 YFSETQ. Trimming cost V 0 bases and J 7 bases, with 8 bases left between them. The CDR3 is 14 residues long. As concerns this clone: Antigen specificity is unknown.

The method was immunoSEQ multiplex PCR; TCRdb's version includes in-frame clones alone and lacks a portion of them. The sample consists of 28,000 or so clones, approximately 94% of them appearing once. The sequence came from a man aged 50-60 years in good health. Some clones in this sample may be carry-over from other donors' samples. The chain recombines TRBV5-1 with TRBJ1-6; no firm D call. The material sequenced was peripheral blood mononuclear cells. The CDR3 reads CASSLEVGNSPLHF. The CDR3, as DNA: TGCGCCAGCAGCTTGGAGGTCGGAAATTCACCCCTCCACTTT.